Included here is one T cell receptor beta chain sequence, with context. These data come from a study of blood T cell repertoires in COVID-19. Study context: Researchers got acute and convalescent COVID-19 samples from the United States, Italy and Spain.

Germline CDR1 reads GTSNPN; CDR2 reads SVGIG (reference sequence). Trimming cost V 8 bases and J 1 base, with 15 bases left between them. This CDR3 is built from 14 residues. Original processing notes: Cell counts per sample came from amplifying reference gene primers. The data were produced by immunoSEQ multiplex PCR, yet TCRdb's version contains in-frame clones alone and is incomplete. The D gene and trimming were derived from the DNA, and the V and J assignments and clone size from that table. The sample lists about 100,000 clones, about 82% seen once, with around 15% in the top ten. The specimen sequenced was peripheral blood. This sequence originates from a man between 45 and 60 years old with active or convalescent COVID-19. The V and J genes are TRBV30 and TRBJ1-5; D unresolved. The chain's CDR3 is CAPSRGLSNQPQHF. The CDR3 coding sequence is TGTGCCCCTTCCCGAGGACTGAGCAATCAGCCCCAGCATTTT. Full variable domain (remainder filled in from reference TRBV30 and TRBJ1-5): SQTIHQWPATLVQPVGSPLSLECTVEGTSNPNLYWYRQAAGRGLQLLFYSVGIGQISSEVPQNLSASRPQDRQFILSSKKLLLSDSGFYLCAPSRGLSNQPQHFGDGTRLSIL.